The present T cell receptor (beta chain) was sequenced within a study of blood T cell repertoires in COVID-19. Study-wide background: Researchers got acute and convalescent COVID-19 samples from the United States, Italy and Spain.

Clones were read by immunoSEQ multiplex PCR, and TCRdb kept only the in-frame ones, dropping some. Of over 600,000 clones listed, approximately 90% are singletons. V trimming: 7 bases; J trimming: 4 bases; junction bases outside the gene matches: 8. CDR3 size: 14 residues. CDR1 and CDR2 from the germline V gene are LNHDA and SQIVND (reference sequence). The receptor was isolated from a woman younger than 35 with acute or convalescent COVID-19. Sequencing used peripheral blood. The chain uses TRBV19 and TRBJ1-1; 8 bases fit TRBD1. CDR3 nucleotide sequence: TGTGCCAGTAACACAGGGGGTGGGCGCACTGAAGCTTTCTTT. Translating gives CASNTGGGRTEAFF.